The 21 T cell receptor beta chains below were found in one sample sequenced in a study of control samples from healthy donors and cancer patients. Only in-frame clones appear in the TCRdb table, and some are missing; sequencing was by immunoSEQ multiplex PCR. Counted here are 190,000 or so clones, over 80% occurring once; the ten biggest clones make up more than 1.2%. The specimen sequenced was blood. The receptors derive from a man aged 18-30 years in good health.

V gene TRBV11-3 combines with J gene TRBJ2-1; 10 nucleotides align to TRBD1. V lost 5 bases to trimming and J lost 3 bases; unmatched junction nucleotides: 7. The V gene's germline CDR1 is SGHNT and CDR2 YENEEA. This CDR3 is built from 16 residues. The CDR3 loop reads CASSARQGALYNEQFF. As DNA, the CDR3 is TGTGCCAGCAGCGCCCGACAGGGGGCTCTCTACAATGAGCAGTTCTTC.

As DNA, the CDR3 is TGCGCCAGCAGCCCCTTCCAGCGGGGCAGCTCCTACAATGAGCAGTTCTTC. Protein sequence: CASSPFQRGSSYNEQFF. The chain uses TRBV4-1 and TRBJ2-1, with TRBD2 identical over 7 bases. V was clipped by 4 bases and J by 0 bases; unmatched bases: 9. From germline, CDR1 is MGHRA and CDR2 YSYEKL. The CDR3 extends over 17 amino acids.

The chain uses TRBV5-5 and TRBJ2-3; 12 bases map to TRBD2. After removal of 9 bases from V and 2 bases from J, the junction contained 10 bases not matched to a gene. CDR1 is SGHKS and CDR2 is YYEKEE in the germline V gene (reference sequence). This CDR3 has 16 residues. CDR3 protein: CATERTSGANTDTQYF. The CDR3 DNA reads TGTGCCACGGAGAGGACTAGCGGGGCCAACACAGATACGCAGTATTTT.

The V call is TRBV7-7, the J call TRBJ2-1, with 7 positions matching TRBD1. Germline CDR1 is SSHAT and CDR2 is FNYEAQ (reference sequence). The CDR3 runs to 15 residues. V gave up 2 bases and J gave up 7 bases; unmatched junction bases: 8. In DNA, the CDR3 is TGTGCCAGCAGCTTATCCAGGGGGTTTGATAATGAGCAGTTCTTC. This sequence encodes CASSLSRGFDNEQFF. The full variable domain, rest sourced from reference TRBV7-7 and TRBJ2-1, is GAGVSQSPRYKVTKRGQDVTLRCDPISSHATLYWYQQALGQGPEFLTYFNYEAQPDKSGLPSDRFSAERPEGSISTLTIQRTEQRDSAMYRCASSLSRGFDNEQFFGPGTRLTVL.

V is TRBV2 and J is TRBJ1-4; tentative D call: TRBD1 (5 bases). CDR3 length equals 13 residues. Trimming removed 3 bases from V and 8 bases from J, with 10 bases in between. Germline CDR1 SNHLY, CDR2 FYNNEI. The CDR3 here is CASSEPPGEKLFF. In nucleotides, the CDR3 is TGTGCCAGCAGTGAGCCCCCAGGGGAAAAACTGTTTTTT.

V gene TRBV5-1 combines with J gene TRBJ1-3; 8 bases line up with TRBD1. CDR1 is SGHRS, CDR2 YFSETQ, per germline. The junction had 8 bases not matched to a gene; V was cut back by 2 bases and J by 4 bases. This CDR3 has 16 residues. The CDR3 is CASSLQQTGGGNTIYF. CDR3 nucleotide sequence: TGCGCCAGCAGCTTACAACAAACAGGGGGAGGAAACACCATATATTTT.

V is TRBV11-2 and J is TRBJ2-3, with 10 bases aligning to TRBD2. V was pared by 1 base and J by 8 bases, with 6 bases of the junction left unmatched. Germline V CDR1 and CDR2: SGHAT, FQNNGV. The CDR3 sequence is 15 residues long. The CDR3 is CASSLARLAGATQYF. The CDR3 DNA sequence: TGTGCCAGCAGCTTAGCCCGACTAGCGGGTGCTACGCAGTATTTT.

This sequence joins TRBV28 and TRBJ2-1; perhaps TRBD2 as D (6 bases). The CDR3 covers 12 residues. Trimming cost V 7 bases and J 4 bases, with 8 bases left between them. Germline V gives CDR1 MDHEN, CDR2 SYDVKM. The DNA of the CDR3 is TGTGCCAGCAAGGAGGGTTACAATGAGCAGTTCTTC. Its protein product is CASKEGYNEQFF.

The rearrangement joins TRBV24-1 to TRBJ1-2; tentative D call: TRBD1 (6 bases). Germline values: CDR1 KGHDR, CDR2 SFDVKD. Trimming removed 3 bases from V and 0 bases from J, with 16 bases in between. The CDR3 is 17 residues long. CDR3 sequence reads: CATSDPTAGAPNYGYTF. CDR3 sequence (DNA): TGTGCCACCAGTGATCCTACTGCAGGGGCCCCTAACTATGGCTACACCTTC.

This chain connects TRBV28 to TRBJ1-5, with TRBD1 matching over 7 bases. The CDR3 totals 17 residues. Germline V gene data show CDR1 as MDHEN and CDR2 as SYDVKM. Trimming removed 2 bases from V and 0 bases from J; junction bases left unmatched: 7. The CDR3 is CASSLGQEEYSNQPQHF. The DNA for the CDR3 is TGTGCCAGCAGTTTAGGACAGGAAGAATATAGCAATCAGCCCCAGCATTTT.

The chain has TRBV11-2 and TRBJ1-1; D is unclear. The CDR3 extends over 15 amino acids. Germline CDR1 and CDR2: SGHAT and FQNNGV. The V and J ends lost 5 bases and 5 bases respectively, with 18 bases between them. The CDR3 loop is CASSIFGVVGTEAFF. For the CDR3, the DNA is TGTGCCAGCAGCATATTCGGCGTGGTAGGGACTGAAGCTTTCTTT.

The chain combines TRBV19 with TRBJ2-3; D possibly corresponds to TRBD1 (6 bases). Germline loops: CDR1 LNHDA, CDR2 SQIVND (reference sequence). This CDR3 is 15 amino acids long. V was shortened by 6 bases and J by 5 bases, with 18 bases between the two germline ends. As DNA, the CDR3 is TGTGCCAGTAGCCAGAGGACAGTTATGGGAGATACGCAGTATTTT. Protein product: CASSQRTVMGDTQYF.

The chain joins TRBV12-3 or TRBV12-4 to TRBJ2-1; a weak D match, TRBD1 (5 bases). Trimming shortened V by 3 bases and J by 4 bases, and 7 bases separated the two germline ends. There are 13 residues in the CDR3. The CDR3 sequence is CASSFGQYNEQFF. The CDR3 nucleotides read TGTGCCAGCAGTTTTGGACAATACAATGAGCAGTTCTTC.

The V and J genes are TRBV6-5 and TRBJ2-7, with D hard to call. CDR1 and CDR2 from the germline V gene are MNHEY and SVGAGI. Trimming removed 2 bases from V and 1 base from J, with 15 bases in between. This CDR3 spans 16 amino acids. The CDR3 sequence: CASSYASKALSYEQYF. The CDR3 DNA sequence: TGTGCCAGCAGTTACGCTTCGAAAGCCCTTTCCTACGAGCAGTACTTC.

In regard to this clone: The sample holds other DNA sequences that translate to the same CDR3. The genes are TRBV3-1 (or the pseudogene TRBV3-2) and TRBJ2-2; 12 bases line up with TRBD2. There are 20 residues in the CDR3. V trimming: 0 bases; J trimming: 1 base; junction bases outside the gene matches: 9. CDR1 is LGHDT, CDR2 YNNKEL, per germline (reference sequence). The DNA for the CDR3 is TGTGCCAGCAGCCAAGATTGGTCGCTAGCGGGGGGGCGGAACACCGGGGAGCTGTTTTTT. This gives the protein CASSQDWSLAGGRNTGELFF.

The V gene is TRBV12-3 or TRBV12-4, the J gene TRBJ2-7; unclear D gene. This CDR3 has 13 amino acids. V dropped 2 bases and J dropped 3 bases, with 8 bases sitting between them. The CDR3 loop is CASSLRHGYEQYF. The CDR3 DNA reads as TGTGCCAGCAGTTTAAGGCACGGCTACGAGCAGTACTTC.

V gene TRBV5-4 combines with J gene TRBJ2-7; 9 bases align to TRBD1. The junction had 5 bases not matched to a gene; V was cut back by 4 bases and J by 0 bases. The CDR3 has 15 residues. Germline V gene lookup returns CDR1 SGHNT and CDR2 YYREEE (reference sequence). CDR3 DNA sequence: TGTGCCAGCAGCCCGGGACAGGGCTTCTCCTACGAGCAGTACTTC. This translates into CASSPGQGFSYEQYF.

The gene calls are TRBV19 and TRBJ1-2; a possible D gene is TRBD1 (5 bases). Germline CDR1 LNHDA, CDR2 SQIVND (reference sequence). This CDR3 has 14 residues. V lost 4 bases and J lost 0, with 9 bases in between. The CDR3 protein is CASSKTVTNYGYTF. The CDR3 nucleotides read TGTGCCAGTAGTAAGACAGTTACTAACTATGGCTACACCTTC. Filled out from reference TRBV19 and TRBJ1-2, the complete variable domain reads DGGITQSPKYLFRKEGQNVTLSCEQNLNHDAMYWYRQDPGQGLRLIYYSQIVNDFQKGDIAEGYSVSREKKESFPLTVTSAQKNPTAFYLCASSKTVTNYGYTFGSGTRLTVV.

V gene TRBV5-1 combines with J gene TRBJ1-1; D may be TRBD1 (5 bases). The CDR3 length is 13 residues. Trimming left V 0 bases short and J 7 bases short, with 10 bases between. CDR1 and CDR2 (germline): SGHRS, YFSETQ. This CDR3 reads CASSLEGVFEAFF. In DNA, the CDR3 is TGCGCCAGCAGCTTGGAAGGGGTATTTGAAGCTTTCTTT.

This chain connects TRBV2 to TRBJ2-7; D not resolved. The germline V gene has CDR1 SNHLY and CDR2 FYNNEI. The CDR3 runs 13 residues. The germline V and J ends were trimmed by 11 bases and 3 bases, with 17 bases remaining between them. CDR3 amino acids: CAASGRIDYEQYF. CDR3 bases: TGTGCCGCATCCGGACGGATAGACTACGAGCAGTACTTC.

CDR3 loop: CASSLDGTSRETQYF. The CDR3 DNA reads as TGTGCCAGCAGCTTGGACGGGACTAGTAGAGAGACCCAGTACTTC. The chain uses TRBV5-4 and TRBJ2-5; 8 bases match TRBD2. This CDR3 comprises 15 residues. The V and J ends lost 0 bases and 4 bases, in that order; junction bases with no gene match: 5. Germline CDR1 is SGHNT and CDR2 is YYREEE (reference sequence).